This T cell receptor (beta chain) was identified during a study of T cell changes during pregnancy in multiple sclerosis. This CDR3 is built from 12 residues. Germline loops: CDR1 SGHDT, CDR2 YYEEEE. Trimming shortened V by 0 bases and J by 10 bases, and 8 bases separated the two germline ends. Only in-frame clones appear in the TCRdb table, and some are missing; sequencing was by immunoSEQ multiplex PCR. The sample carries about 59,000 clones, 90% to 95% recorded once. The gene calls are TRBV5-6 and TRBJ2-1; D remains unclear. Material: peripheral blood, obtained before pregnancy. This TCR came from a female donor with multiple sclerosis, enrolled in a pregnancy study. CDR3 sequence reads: CASSLGSGEQFF. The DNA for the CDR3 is TGTGCCAGCAGCTTGGGGTCCGGGGAGCAGTTCTTC.